This T cell receptor beta chain was observed in a study of cytomegalovirus exposure and HLA in healthy donors. Trimming stripped 4 bases from V and 0 bases from J, with 9 bases between. Germline CDR1 SQVTM, CDR2 ANQGSEA. This CDR3 has 14 residues. Findings and caveats of the study: The study carried out a later analysis of TCR beta sequences. It associated around 17,000 of them with specific HLA alleles at a false discovery rate of 0.05. The study listed roughly 160 cytomegalovirus-associated TCR beta chains.

A note on this clone: Its antigen is not known.

Researchers ran the PCR with 60 Vbeta and 13 Jbeta primers. The assay was immunoSEQ multiplex PCR, and TCRdb's table has in-frame clones only and misses some. The table has some 120,000 clones, around three quarters seen once; the top ten hold approximately 10%. Sequenced material: PBMCs. This rearrangement joins TRBV29-1 to TRBJ2-2; D perhaps matches TRBD2 (5 bases). The TCR was taken from a man younger than 45 in good health and CMV-seropositive. The CDR3 nucleotides are TGCAGCGTTGTTGGCGGGCCGAACACCGGGGAGCTGTTTTTT. As protein: CSVVGGPNTGELFF.